The present T cell receptor beta chain was sequenced within a study of blood T cell repertoires in COVID-19. Study background: The United States, Italy and Spain provided the acute and convalescent COVID-19 samples. The cDNA or gDNA used as material had been derived from T cells, B-cell-depleted T cells, or PBMCs.

V lost 4 bases, J lost 0 bases, and 9 bases lay in between. This CDR3 is built from 14 residues. Germline V CDR1 and CDR2: GTSNPN, SVGIG (reference sequence). Original analysis: It was from reference gene primer amplification that nucleated cell counts were estimated. Here immunoSEQ multiplex PCR was the method, and the copy in TCRdb shows in-frame clones only, minus some. D and trimming come from the DNA, and the V and J calls and clone size come from that table. Here the sample spans some 150,000 clones, approximately 85% being singletons. The specimen was peripheral blood. The gene calls are TRBV30 and TRBJ1-4, with a possible D match to TRBD1 (6 bases). The source of this sequence is a woman aged 80 or over with acute or convalescent COVID-19. The CDR3 here is CAWTGHTTNEKLFF. The CDR3 DNA sequence: TGTGCCTGGACGGGACATACAACTAATGAAAAACTGTTTTTT. The full variable domain, completed using reference TRBV30 and TRBJ1-4, is SQTIHQWPATLVQPVGSPLSLECTVEGTSNPNLYWYRQAAGRGLQLLFYSVGIGQISSEVPQNLSASRPQDRQFILSSKKLLLSDSGFYLCAWTGHTTNEKLFFGSGTQLSVL.